Below are 25 T cell receptor beta chains sequenced from a single sample in a study of T cells in Graves' hyperthyroidism and ophthalmopathy. What was amplified from RNA transcripts were TCR beta CDR3 regions. An initial round of RT-PCR targeting the TCR CDR3 relied on the HTBI primer set. TCRdb reprocessed the multiplex PCR reads via MiXCR and lists one record per CDR3 protein. The sample has 340,000 or so distinct CDR3 sequences, around a fifth seen once. The sequenced sample consisted of blood. The receptors derive from a woman in her forties or fifties with Graves' hyperthyroidism.

This clonotype was observed many times. V and J are TRBV5-6 and TRBJ1-1; TRBD1 might be the D (5 bases). The germline gives CDR1 SGHDT, CDR2 YYEEEE. Trimming pared 4 bases from V and 6 bases from J, leaving 22 bases between. CDR3 size: 16 residues. CDR3 loop: CASSPGGTLVGAEAFF. The CDR3 nucleotides are TGTGCCAGCAGCCCCGGTGGGACTCTCGTAGGCGCTGAAGCTTTCTTT.

The chain carries TRBV30 and TRBJ2-1; 14 nucleotides align to TRBD2. The CDR3 sequence is 12 residues long. Germline V gene data show CDR1 as GTSNPN and CDR2 as SVGIG (reference sequence). V trimming: 5 bases; J trimming: 13 bases; junction bases outside the gene matches: 4. The CDR3 nucleotides are TGTGCCTGGGGGACTAGCGGGAGAATACAGTTCTTC. Its translation is CAWGTSGRIQFF.

The chain joins TRBV12-3 or TRBV12-4 to TRBJ1-1, with 8 bases aligning to TRBD1. Trimming removed 6 bases from V and 9 bases from J; junction bases left unmatched: 15. This CDR3 has 15 amino acids. CDR3 region: CASSPGGALQYKAFF. Here the CDR3 DNA reads TGTGCCAGCAGCCCAGGGGGCGCCTTACAATACAAAGCTTTCTTT.

This clonotype was seen only a few times. The chain couples TRBV28 to TRBJ1-3; TRBD1 is a possible D gene (5 bases). Germline CDR1 reads MDHEN; CDR2 reads SYDVKM. The V end was cut by 5 bases, the J end by 2 bases, with 13 bases between. The CDR3 is 15 residues long. The CDR3 loop is CASSAPGGPGNTIYF. CDR3 coding DNA: TGTGCCAGCAGTGCCCCGGGGGGTCCTGGAAACACCATATATTTT.

In this sample, this clonotype turned up many times. The CDR3 coding sequence is TGTGCCAGCAGTTCCACTTGGGGCTATGGCTACACCTTC. This codes for CASSSTWGYGYTF. This chain uses TRBV28 with TRBJ1-2; D gene ambiguous. This CDR3 contains 13 residues. Per germline, CDR1 MDHEN and CDR2 SYDVKM. The V and J ends lost 4 bases and 4 bases respectively, with 10 bases between them.

CDR3 protein: CAWSAQRGTHNEQFF. For the CDR3, the DNA is TGTGCCTGGAGTGCCCAGAGGGGGACCCACAATGAGCAGTTCTTC. The genes are TRBV30 and TRBJ2-1; a weak D match, TRBD1 (6 bases). The ends were cut back, 1 base at V and 5 bases at J, with 15 bases in the middle. The germline gives CDR1 GTSNPN, CDR2 SVGIG (reference sequence). CDR3 size: 15 residues. Combining the CDR3 with reference TRBV30 and TRBJ2-1 gives the whole variable domain SQTIHQWPATLVQPVGSPLSLECTVEGTSNPNLYWYRQAAGRGLQLLFYSVGIGQISSEVPQNLSASRPQDRQFILSSKKLLLSDSGFYLCAWSAQRGTHNEQFFGPGTRLTVL.

This clonotype came up many times. J is TRBJ1-4 and V is TRBV7-2; D perhaps matches TRBD1 (6 bases). This CDR3 has 15 residues. V lost 1 base and J 8 bases, leaving 14 bases between the germline ends. Germline values: CDR1 SGHTA, CDR2 FQGNSA. DNA for the CDR3: TGTGCCAGCAGCTTAGATAACAGGGTCAGAGAAAAACTGTTTTTT. Protein: CASSLDNRVREKLFF. The complete variable domain, with remaining parts taken from reference TRBV7-2 and TRBJ1-4, reads GAGVSQSPSNKVTEKGKDVELRCDPISGHTALYWYRQSLGQGLEFLIYFQGNSAPDKSGLPSDRFSAERTGGSVSTLTIQRTQQEDSAVYLCASSLDNRVREKLFFGSGTQLSVL.

In its sample, this clonotype was seen many times. V usage is TRBV4-1 and J usage is TRBJ1-1; 7 bases match TRBD1. This CDR3 is built from 17 residues. V was clipped by 4 bases and J by 3 bases; unmatched bases: 14. Germline V gene sequence: CDR1 MGHRA, CDR2 YSYEKL. The CDR3 coding sequence is TGCGCCAGCAGCCTAGGAGCCACAGGGGATTGGGACACTGAAGCTTTCTTT. Translated: CASSLGATGDWDTEAFF.

This clonotype was counted ten times or more. This chain links TRBV6-5 with TRBJ2-5; perhaps D is TRBD1 or TRBD2 (5 bases each). V was clipped by 6 bases and J by 4 bases, with 21 bases between them. This CDR3 has 16 residues. Germline assignment: CDR1 MNHEY and CDR2 SVGAGI. The CDR3 here is CASRRVGQTRGETQYF. Written as DNA, the CDR3 is TGTGCCAGCAGGAGGGTAGGACAAACTCGAGGAGAGACCCAGTACTTC.

This clonotype was seen a handful of times. The CDR3 sequence: CASRGDSAGANVLTF. In DNA form, the CDR3 reads TGTGCCAGCAGAGGGGACAGTGCTGGGGCCAACGTCCTGACTTTC. J is TRBJ2-6 and V is TRBV6-1; 7 bases map to TRBD1. This CDR3 is 15 amino acids long. J lost 2 bases, V lost 6 bases, and 4 bases had no gene match. Per germline, CDR1 MNHNS and CDR2 SASEGT.

This clonotype was seen many times. The chain uses TRBV14 and TRBJ1-1; D is unresolved. This CDR3 comprises 14 residues. Deletions cut 1 base from V and 2 bases from J, with 8 bases between. Germline CDR1 is SGHDN and CDR2 is FVKESK. The chain's CDR3 is CASSQGVVNTEAFF. The CDR3 DNA reads as TGTGCCAGCAGCCAAGGGGTCGTAAACACTGAAGCTTTCTTT.

The table lists this clonotype with many counts. The chain has TRBV9 and TRBJ2-7; tentative D call: TRBD2 (6 bases). This CDR3 has 14 amino acids. Trimming removed 0 bases at V and 7 bases at J, with 14 bases between. In germline, CDR1 is SGDLS, CDR2 YYNGEE. CDR3 bases: TGTGCCAGCAGCGTAGGGGATGAGGGAGGTGAGCAGTACTTC. It is translated as CASSVGDEGGEQYF.

The chain couples TRBV29-1 to TRBJ1-1; D perhaps matches TRBD1 (6 bases). The V gene's germline CDR1 is SQVTM and CDR2 ANQGSEA. The length of the CDR3 is 15 residues. Trimming took 3 bases from V and 0 from J, leaving 14 bases between them. This CDR3 reads CSVDRGRGMNTEAFF. DNA of the CDR3: TGCAGCGTTGATCGGGGGAGGGGGATGAACACTGAAGCTTTCTTT.

CDR3 coding DNA: TGCAGTGCTAGATTACGAGGAGGGGACCATAACTATGGCTACACCTTC. Protein sequence: CSARLRGGDHNYGYTF. The chain joins TRBV20-1 to TRBJ1-2; the D gene is possibly TRBD1 (5 bases). The CDR3 length is 16 residues. Looked up from germline, CDR1 is DFQATT and CDR2 is SNEGSKA (reference sequence). Trimming shortened V by 2 bases and J by 1 base, and 17 bases separated the two germline ends.

This clonotype was found many times. This sequence joins TRBV12-3 or TRBV12-4 and TRBJ1-1; TRBD1 aligns across 10 bases. The CDR3 is made up of 15 amino acids. The trim removed 5 bases at V and 7 bases at J, leaving 10 bases unmatched. The CDR3 DNA reads as TGTGCCAGCAGTCCGACGACAGGGGGCATGGGTGAAGCTTTCTTT. Translation: CASSPTTGGMGEAFF.

The V and J genes are TRBV5-1 and TRBJ2-7; the match to TRBD2 covers 9 bases. J lost 2 bases, V lost 3 bases, and 6 bases had no gene match. Germline V gene sequence: CDR1 SGHRS, CDR2 YFSETQ. This CDR3 comprises 15 residues. The DNA of the CDR3 is TGCGCCAGCAGCTCCGGGACTAGCAGACCCTACGAGCAGTACTTC. Translation: CASSSGTSRPYEQYF.

This clonotype was detected ten times or more. The gene calls are TRBV5-1 and TRBJ2-5; TRBD1 might be the D (5 bases). Germline values: CDR1 SGHRS, CDR2 YFSETQ. Deletions cut 0 bases from V and 5 bases from J, with 17 bases between. CDR3 length equals 16 residues. The CDR3 DNA reads as TGCGCCAGCAGCTTGGGGGTACTCACAGGCCAGGAGACCCAGTACTTC. Its translation is CASSLGVLTGQETQYF.

This clonotype was picked up a small number of times. The chain joins TRBV24-1 to TRBJ2-3, with 12 bases that match TRBD1. Germline V gene lookup returns CDR1 KGHDR and CDR2 SFDVKD. CDR3 size: 17 residues. V trimming: 0 bases; J trimming: 5 bases; junction bases outside the gene matches: 5. This CDR3 reads CATSDLQGTGGGDTQYF. The CDR3 nucleotides read TGTGCCACCAGTGATTTGCAGGGGACAGGGGGCGGAGATACGCAGTATTTT.

This clonotype was recorded many times. The V and J genes are TRBV20-1 and TRBJ2-1; 9 bases align to TRBD2. This CDR3 region has 13 residues. V lost 0 bases, J lost 15 bases, and 9 bases stayed unmatched. The V gene's germline CDR1 is DFQATT and CDR2 SNEGSKA (reference sequence). The CDR3 sequence is CSARDPSGNGLFF. Written as DNA, the CDR3 is TGCAGTGCTAGAGACCCTAGCGGGAATGGTCTGTTCTTC.

The sample holds many counts of this clonotype. The rearrangement uses TRBV30 and TRBJ2-7, with a possible D match to TRBD1 (6 bases). There are 12 residues in the CDR3. V was shortened by 2 bases and J by 3 bases, with 8 bases between the two germline ends. Germline lookup yields CDR1 GTSNPN and CDR2 SVGIG (reference sequence). For the CDR3, the DNA is TGTGCCTGGAGTACAGGGCACTACGAGCAGTACTTC. This gives the protein CAWSTGHYEQYF.

Only a few counts were recorded for this clonotype. The chain combines TRBV6-2 or TRBV6-3 with TRBJ1-5; 9 bases align to TRBD1. Germline loops: CDR1 MNHEY, CDR2 SVGEGT. V lost 6 bases, J lost 6 bases, and 6 bases stayed unmatched. The CDR3 has 14 amino acids. The CDR3 spells CASRRQGEAQPQHF. Here the CDR3 DNA reads TGTGCCAGCAGGCGACAGGGGGAGGCTCAGCCCCAGCATTTT.

The rearrangement joins TRBV4-1 to TRBJ2-3; TRBD2 might be the D (6 bases). V lost 0 bases and J lost 4, with 8 bases in between. This CDR3 is built from 14 residues. Germline CDR1 MGHRA, CDR2 YSYEKL. The CDR3, as DNA: TGCGCCAGCAGCCAAGAGGAGGGCCCAGATACGCAGTATTTT. Amino acid sequence: CASSQEEGPDTQYF.

This rearrangement joins TRBV18 to TRBJ2-5; maybe TRBD1 (6 bases). This CDR3 is built from 14 residues. Per germline, CDR1 KGHSH and CDR2 LQKENI. V lost 3 bases and J 1 base, leaving 9 bases between the germline ends. For the CDR3, the DNA is TGTGCCAGCTCACCCCAGGGGACCCAAGAGACCCAGTACTTC. It translates to CASSPQGTQETQYF.

Many counts were recorded for this clonotype. This chain joins TRBV2 and TRBJ2-7, with 10 bases aligning to TRBD1. The trim removed 4 bases at V and 6 bases at J, leaving 6 bases unmatched. This CDR3 region has 14 residues. From germline, CDR1 is SNHLY and CDR2 FYNNEI. The CDR3 DNA follows: TGTGCCAGCAGTGCTAGGACAGGGGGAGGCGAGCAGTACTTC. Translated, it gives CASSARTGGGEQYF.

This clonotype appeared many times. The rearrangement uses TRBV2 and TRBJ2-1, with TRBD2 matching over 9 bases. Germline V gene sequence: CDR1 SNHLY, CDR2 FYNNEI. The J segment lost 6 bases and the V segment lost 7 bases, leaving 4 bases of the junction unmatched. This CDR3 contains 13 residues. The CDR3 region is CASNVAGVNEQFF. CDR3 DNA sequence: TGTGCCAGCAATGTAGCGGGAGTCAATGAGCAGTTCTTC.